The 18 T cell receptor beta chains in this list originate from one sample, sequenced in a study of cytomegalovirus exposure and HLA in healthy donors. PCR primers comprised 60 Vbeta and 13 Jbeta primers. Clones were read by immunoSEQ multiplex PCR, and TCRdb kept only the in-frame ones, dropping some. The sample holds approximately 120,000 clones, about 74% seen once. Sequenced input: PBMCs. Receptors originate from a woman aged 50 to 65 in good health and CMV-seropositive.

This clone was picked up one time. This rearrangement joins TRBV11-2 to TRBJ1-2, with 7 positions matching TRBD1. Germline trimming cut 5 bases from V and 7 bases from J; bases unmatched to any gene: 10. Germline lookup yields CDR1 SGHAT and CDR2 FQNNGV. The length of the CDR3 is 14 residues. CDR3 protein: CASSSQGGTSGYTF. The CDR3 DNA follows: TGTGCCAGCAGCAGTCAGGGGGGAACAAGTGGCTACACCTTC.

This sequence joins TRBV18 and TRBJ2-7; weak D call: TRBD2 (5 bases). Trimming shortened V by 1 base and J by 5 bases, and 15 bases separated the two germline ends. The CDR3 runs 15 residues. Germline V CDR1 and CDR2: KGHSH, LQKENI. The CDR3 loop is CASSPQGIGVHEQYF. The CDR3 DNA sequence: TGTGCCAGCTCACCACAGGGTATCGGGGTCCACGAGCAGTACTTC.

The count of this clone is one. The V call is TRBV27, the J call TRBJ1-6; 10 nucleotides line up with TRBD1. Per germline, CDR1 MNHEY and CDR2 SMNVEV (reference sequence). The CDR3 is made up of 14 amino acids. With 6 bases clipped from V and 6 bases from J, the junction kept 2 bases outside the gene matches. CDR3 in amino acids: CASRTGGFNSPLHF. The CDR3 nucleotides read TGTGCCAGCAGGACAGGGGGCTTTAATTCACCCCTCCACTTT.

CDR3: CASSQGGAIGNQPQHF. CDR3 sequence (DNA): TGCGCCAGCAGCCAGGGCGGGGCTATTGGCAATCAGCCCCAGCATTTT. The chain employs TRBV4-1 and TRBJ1-5; perhaps TRBD1 as D (5 bases). This CDR3 has 16 amino acids. The V end lost 3 bases, the J end lost 2 bases, and 14 bases lay between the germline ends. Per the germline V gene, CDR1 is MGHRA and CDR2 is YSYEKL.

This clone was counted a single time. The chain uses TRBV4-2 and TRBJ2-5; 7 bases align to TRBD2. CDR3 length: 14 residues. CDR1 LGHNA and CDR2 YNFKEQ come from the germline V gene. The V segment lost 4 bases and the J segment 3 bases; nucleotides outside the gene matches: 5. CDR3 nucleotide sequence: TGTGCCAGCAGCCTCGGCGGGGGAGAAGAGACCCAGTACTTC. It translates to CASSLGGGEETQYF.

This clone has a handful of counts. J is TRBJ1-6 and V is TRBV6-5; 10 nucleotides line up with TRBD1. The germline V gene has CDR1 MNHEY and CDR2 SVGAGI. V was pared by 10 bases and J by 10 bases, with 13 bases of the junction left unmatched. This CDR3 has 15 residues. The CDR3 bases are TGTGCCACCAAAAGACAGGGGGCGGTGAAATCACCCCTCCACTTT. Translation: CATKRQGAVKSPLHF.

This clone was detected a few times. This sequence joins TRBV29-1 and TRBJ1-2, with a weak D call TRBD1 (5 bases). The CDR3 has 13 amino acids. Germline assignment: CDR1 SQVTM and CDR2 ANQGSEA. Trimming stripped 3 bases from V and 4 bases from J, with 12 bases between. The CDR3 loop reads CSVDSQGAYGYTF. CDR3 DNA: TGCAGCGTTGATAGTCAGGGCGCCTATGGCTACACCTTC.

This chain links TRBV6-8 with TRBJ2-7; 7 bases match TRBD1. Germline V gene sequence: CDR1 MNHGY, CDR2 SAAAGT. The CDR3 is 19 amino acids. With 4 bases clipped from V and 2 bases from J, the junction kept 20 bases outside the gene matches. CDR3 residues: CASSSGFIRRGLLPYEQYF. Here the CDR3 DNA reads TGTGCCAGCAGTTCAGGTTTCATTCGAAGGGGGCTTCTACCCTACGAGCAGTACTTC.

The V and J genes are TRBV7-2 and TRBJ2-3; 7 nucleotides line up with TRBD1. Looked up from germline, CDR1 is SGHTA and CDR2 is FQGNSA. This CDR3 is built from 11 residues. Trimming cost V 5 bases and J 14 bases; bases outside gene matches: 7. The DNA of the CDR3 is TGTGCCAGCAGCACAAGGGACAGCTGGTATTTT. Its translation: CASSTRDSWYF.

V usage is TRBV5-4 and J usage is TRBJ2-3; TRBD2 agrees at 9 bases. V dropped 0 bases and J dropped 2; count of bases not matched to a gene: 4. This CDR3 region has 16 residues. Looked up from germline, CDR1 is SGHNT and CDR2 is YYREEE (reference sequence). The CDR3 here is CASSLVAGVLTDTQYF. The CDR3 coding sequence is TGTGCCAGCAGCTTGGTAGCGGGGGTACTCACAGATACGCAGTATTTT. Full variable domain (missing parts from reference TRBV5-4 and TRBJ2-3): ETGVTQSPTHLIKTRGQQVTLRCSSQSGHNTVSWYQQALGQGPQFIFQYYREEENGRGNFPPRFSGLQFPNYSSELNVNALELDDSALYLCASSLVAGVLTDTQYFGPGTRLTVL.

CDR3 loop: CASSLMGSSGNTIYF. The CDR3 bases are TGTGCCAGCAGCTTAATGGGGAGCTCTGGAAACACCATATATTTT. V and J are TRBV7-2 and TRBJ1-3; no clear D. The CDR3 consists of 15 residues. V lost 2 bases and J 0 bases, leaving 8 bases between the germline ends. Germline CDR1 reads SGHTA; CDR2 reads FQGNSA.

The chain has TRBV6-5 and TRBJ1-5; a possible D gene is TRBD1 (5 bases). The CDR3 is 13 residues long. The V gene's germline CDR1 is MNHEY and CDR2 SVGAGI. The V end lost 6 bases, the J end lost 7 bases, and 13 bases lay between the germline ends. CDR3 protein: CASRGGLLQPQHF. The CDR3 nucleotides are TGTGCCAGCAGGGGGGGACTTCTACAGCCCCAGCATTTT.

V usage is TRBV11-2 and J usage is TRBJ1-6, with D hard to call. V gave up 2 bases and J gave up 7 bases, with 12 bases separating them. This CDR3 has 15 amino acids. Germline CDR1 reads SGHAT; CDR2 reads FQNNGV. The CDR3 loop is CASSLHLGSNSPLHF. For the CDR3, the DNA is TGTGCCAGCAGCTTACATCTAGGCAGCAATTCACCCCTCCACTTT. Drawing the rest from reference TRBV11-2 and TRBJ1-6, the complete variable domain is EAGVAQSPRYKIIEKRQSVAFWCNPISGHATLYWYQQILGQGPKLLIQFQNNGVVDDSQLPKDRFSAERLKGVDSTLKIQPAKLEDSAVYLCASSLHLGSNSPLHFGNGTRLTVT.

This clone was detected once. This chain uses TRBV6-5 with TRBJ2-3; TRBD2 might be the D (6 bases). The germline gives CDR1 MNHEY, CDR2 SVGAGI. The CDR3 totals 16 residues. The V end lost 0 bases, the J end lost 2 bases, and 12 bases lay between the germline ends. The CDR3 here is CASSYSNAGLTDTQYF. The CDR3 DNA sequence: TGTGCCAGCAGTTACTCTAACGCGGGGCTCACAGATACGCAGTATTTT.

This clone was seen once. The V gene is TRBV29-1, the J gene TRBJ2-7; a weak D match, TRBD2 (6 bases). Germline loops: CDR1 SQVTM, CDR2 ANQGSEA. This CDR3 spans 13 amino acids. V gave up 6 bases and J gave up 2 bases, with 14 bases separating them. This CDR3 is CSVGWEDAYEQYF. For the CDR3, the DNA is TGCAGCGTAGGATGGGAGGATGCCTACGAGCAGTACTTC.

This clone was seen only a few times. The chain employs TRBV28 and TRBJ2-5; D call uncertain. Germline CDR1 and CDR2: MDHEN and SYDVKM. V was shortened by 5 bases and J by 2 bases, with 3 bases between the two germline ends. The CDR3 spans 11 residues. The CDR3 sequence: CASSQQETQYF. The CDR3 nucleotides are TGTGCCAGCAGTCAACAAGAGACCCAGTACTTC.

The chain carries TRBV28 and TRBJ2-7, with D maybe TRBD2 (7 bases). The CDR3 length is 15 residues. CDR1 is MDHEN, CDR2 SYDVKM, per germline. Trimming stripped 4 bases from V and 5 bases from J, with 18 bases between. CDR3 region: CASSSYRGATDEQYF. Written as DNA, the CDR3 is TGTGCCAGCAGTTCCTATCGGGGGGCCACTGACGAGCAGTACTTC.

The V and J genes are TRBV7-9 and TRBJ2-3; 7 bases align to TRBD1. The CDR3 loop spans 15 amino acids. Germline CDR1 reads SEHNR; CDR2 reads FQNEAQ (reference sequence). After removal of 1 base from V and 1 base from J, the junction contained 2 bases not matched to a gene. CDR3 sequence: CASSLVGQRTDTQYF. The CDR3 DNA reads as TGTGCCAGCAGCTTAGTGGGACAGCGCACAGATACGCAGTATTTT.